This T cell receptor (beta chain) appears in the sequencing data of a study of shared clonotypes between healthy human individuals. Deep-level assay runs were performed. The table came from immunoSEQ multiplex PCR; TCRdb's copy has only in-frame clones and leaves some out. The sample records under 600,000 clones, 97% being singletons. Germline V gives CDR1 SGHRS, CDR2 YFSETQ. Trimming pared 4 bases from V and 8 bases from J, leaving 12 bases between. CDR3 length: 12 amino acids. The V call is TRBV5-1, the J call TRBJ1-2; D remains unclear. The receptor comes from a woman in her twenties or thirties in good health. The sample comprised naive CD4+ T cells sorted from blood. The subset here: CD45RA+ positively selected. The CDR3 region is CASSRTDGGYTF. The CDR3 DNA follows: TGCGCCAGCAGCAGGACGGATGGCGGCTACACCTTC.